This TCR beta chain was retrieved from a study of high-grade serous ovarian cancer treatment subgroups. To note about this clone: Its antigen is unidentified.

Tumor samples were obtained before definitive surgery or chemotherapy. The CDR3 has 15 amino acids. V trimming: 4 bases; J trimming: 6 bases; junction bases outside the gene matches: 10. Germline V gene data show CDR1 as SGHKS and CDR2 as YYEKEE (reference sequence). Study conclusions and caveats: Repertoire analysis covered CDR3 alone, not CDR1 or CDR2. Different patients shared almost no repertoire; same-patient tumors shared roughly 0.11 to 0.85.

Clones were read by immunoSEQ multiplex PCR, and TCRdb kept only the in-frame ones, dropping some. The sample lists thousands of clones, about two thirds occurring once. This TCR derives from a human donor with high-grade serous ovarian cancer. The chain carries TRBV5-5 and TRBJ2-1, with 7 nucleotides matching TRBD1. Sequenced material: tumor tissue. The DNA for the CDR3 is TGTGCCAGCAGCCCGCTCGGGACAGATCGCAATGAGCAGTTCTTC. This encodes CASSPLGTDRNEQFF.